One and the same sample provided the 29 T cell receptor beta chains below, sequenced in a study of technical replicates of blood from a few donors. The data were produced by immunoSEQ multiplex PCR, yet TCRdb's version contains in-frame clones alone and is incomplete. The sample lists under 45,000 clones, almost 97% occurring once. Sequencing was carried out using T cells isolated from PBMCs. The origin of the receptors is a human donor in good health.

This chain uses TRBV30 with TRBJ2-3; 8 positions match TRBD2. Trimming took 4 bases from V and 5 from J; bases not matched to a gene: 11. This CDR3 is built from 15 residues. Germline lookup yields CDR1 GTSNPN and CDR2 SVGIG (reference sequence). CDR3 amino acids: CAWNGVAGLKDTQYF. CDR3 sequence (DNA): TGTGCCTGGAATGGGGTAGCGGGATTGAAAGATACGCAGTATTTT.

This chain connects TRBV27 to TRBJ1-1; D gene unclear. Per the germline V gene, CDR1 is MNHEY and CDR2 is SMNVEV (reference sequence). The CDR3 extends over 13 amino acids. V was shortened by 3 bases and J by 1 base, with 6 bases between the two germline ends. The CDR3 here is CASSLNRNTEAFF. CDR3 nucleotides: TGTGCCAGCAGTTTGAACAGGAACACTGAAGCTTTCTTT.

The chain joins TRBV28 to TRBJ1-2; weak D call: TRBD1 (6 bases). The CDR3 has 11 amino acids. Per germline, CDR1 MDHEN and CDR2 SYDVKM. Trimming left V 8 bases short and J 5 bases short, with 9 bases between. CDR3 DNA sequence: TGTGCCAGCCTAGGGGGTTATGGCTACACCTTC. This encodes CASLGGYGYTF.

This clone was recorded only once. The J gene is TRBJ1-1, the V gene TRBV19, with TRBD1 matching over 9 bases. In germline, CDR1 is LNHDA, CDR2 SQIVND (reference sequence). V lost 7 bases, J lost 3 bases, and 6 bases stayed unmatched. The CDR3 totals 14 residues. CDR3 in DNA: TGTGCCAGTATTAGGGACAGGGCCGACACTGAAGCTTTCTTT. Protein: CASIRDRADTEAFF.

The V and J genes are TRBV7-8 and TRBJ2-3, with D tentatively TRBD1 (6 bases). The germline V and J ends were trimmed by 5 bases and 2 bases, with 17 bases remaining between them. The CDR3 extends over 16 amino acids. CDR1 SGHVS and CDR2 FQNEAQ come from the germline V gene. The CDR3 reads CASSDPRGFNTDTQYF. CDR3 DNA sequence: TGTGCCAGCAGCGACCCAAGGGGGTTCAACACAGATACGCAGTATTTT.

J is TRBJ1-2 and V is TRBV5-6; maybe TRBD1 (5 bases). Looked up from germline, CDR1 is SGHDT and CDR2 is YYEEEE. The V end was cut by 2 bases, the J end by 11 bases, with 13 bases between. The CDR3 is 12 residues long. The CDR3 sequence is CASSFQGYWYTF. The CDR3 bases are TGTGCCAGCAGCTTTCAGGGATACTGGTACACCTTC.

The rearrangement links TRBV11-3 to TRBJ2-1; D possibly corresponds to TRBD2 (5 bases). The CDR3 has 13 amino acids. The germline V and J ends were trimmed by 3 bases and 9 bases, with 12 bases remaining between them. Germline CDR1 is SGHNT and CDR2 is YENEEA. The CDR3 sequence: CASSFQEVAEQFF. The CDR3 nucleotides read TGTGCCAGCAGCTTCCAGGAGGTTGCTGAGCAGTTCTTC.

The rearrangement links TRBV9 to TRBJ2-2, with D perhaps matching TRBD2 (5 bases). The V gene lost 0 bases and the J gene lost 3 bases, with 12 bases spanning the gap. The CDR3 runs 16 residues. Looked up from germline, CDR1 is SGDLS and CDR2 is YYNGEE. The CDR3 DNA is TGTGCCAGCAGCGTAGACGGTAGCGTCTACACCGGGGAGCTGTTTTTT. Translating it yields CASSVDGSVYTGELFF.

V and J are TRBV5-1 and TRBJ1-5, with a weak D call TRBD1 (6 bases). Germline CDR1 reads SGHRS; CDR2 reads YFSETQ. CDR3 length equals 16 residues. The V end lost 4 bases, the J end lost 0 bases, and 14 bases lay between the germline ends. The CDR3 here is CASSRGTLDSNQPQHF. The CDR3, as DNA: TGCGCCAGCAGCCGAGGGACATTGGATAGCAATCAGCCCCAGCATTTT.

The chain links TRBV7-9 to TRBJ1-1; D is uncertain. CDR3 length: 12 residues. Germline CDR1 reads SEHNR; CDR2 reads FQNEAQ (reference sequence). The CDR3 DNA sequence: TGTGCGCTGCTAGAGGCGAACACTGAAGCTTTCTTT. Translated, it gives CALLEANTEAFF.

The chain recombines TRBV6-5 with TRBJ1-2; 9 bases line up with TRBD1. V trimming: 5 bases; J trimming: 2 bases; junction bases outside the gene matches: 3. The CDR3 length is 14 residues. The germline V gene encodes CDR1 MNHEY and CDR2 SVGAGI. The CDR3 nucleotides read TGTGCCAGCAGTCGGGACAGGGACAACTATGGCTACACCTTC. Protein: CASSRDRDNYGYTF.

The V and J genes are TRBV5-4 and TRBJ2-5, with D possibly matching TRBD1 (6 bases). Looked up from germline, CDR1 is SGHNT and CDR2 is YYREEE (reference sequence). This CDR3 is built from 16 residues. The germline V and J ends were trimmed by 1 base and 5 bases, with 18 bases remaining between them. The CDR3 here is CASSLSRGKGVETQYF. The CDR3, as DNA: TGTGCCAGCAGCTTGTCCAGGGGAAAGGGGGTTGAGACCCAGTACTTC.

This rearrangement joins TRBV6-4 to TRBJ2-1, with 9 positions matching TRBD2. V trimming: 10 bases; J trimming: 0 bases; junction bases outside the gene matches: 19. This CDR3 is 19 amino acids long. Germline values: CDR1 MRHNA, CDR2 SNTAGT. As DNA, the CDR3 is TGTGCCACCTCTAAACTAGCGGGTACGAACATAGACTCCTACAATGAGCAGTTCTTC. Translation: CATSKLAGTNIDSYNEQFF.

The gene calls are TRBV23-1 and TRBJ2-1; D ambiguous. TRBV23-1 is an open reading frame whose function is uncertain. V was pared by 0 bases and J by 10 bases, with 10 bases between. The CDR3 contains 13 residues. In nucleotides, the CDR3 is TGCGCCAGCAGTCAATCCCGAGGCTGGGAGCAGTTCTTC. Its translation: CASSQSRGWEQFF.

This clone occurred once. This chain joins TRBV29-1 and TRBJ2-7; TRBD2 might be the D (5 bases). Germline CDR1 and CDR2: SQVTM and ANQGSEA. CDR3 length equals 11 residues. Trimming took 6 bases from V and 2 from J, leaving 8 bases between them. CDR3 in DNA: TGCAGCGTGGTAGCGACCTACGAGCAGTACTTC. Its protein product is CSVVATYEQYF.

The chain has TRBV7-9 and TRBJ1-3; no clear D. Germline-derived CDR1 and CDR2 are SEHNR and FQNEAQ (reference sequence). CDR3 length equals 15 residues. V was shortened by 8 bases and J by 0 bases, with 14 bases between the two germline ends. This CDR3 is CASGPPLYSGNTIYF. The CDR3 nucleotides read TGTGCCAGCGGTCCCCCCCTCTACTCTGGAAACACCATATATTTT.

This rearrangement joins TRBV27 to TRBJ2-4; TRBD2 agrees at 11 bases. V was clipped by 10 bases and J by 2 bases; unmatched bases: 7. This CDR3 has 15 amino acids. The germline gives CDR1 MNHEY, CDR2 SMNVEV (reference sequence). The CDR3 bases are TGTGCCACCGGGACTAGCGGAAGAACCAAAAACATTCAGTACTTC. Translation gives CATGTSGRTKNIQYF.

The chain joins TRBV7-8 to TRBJ2-7, with TRBD1 as a possible D gene (6 bases). The V and J ends lost 4 bases and 3 bases respectively, with 10 bases between them. The germline V gene encodes CDR1 SGHVS and CDR2 FQNEAQ. CDR3 size: 13 residues. The CDR3 reads CASSWDINYEQYF. CDR3 DNA: TGTGCCAGCAGCTGGGACATTAACTACGAGCAGTACTTC.

The rearrangement uses TRBV13 and TRBJ1-3, with 9 bases that match TRBD1. Per germline, CDR1 PRHDT and CDR2 FYEKMQ (reference sequence). V shed 4 bases and J 0 bases; nucleotides not matched to a gene: 16. There are 20 residues in the CDR3. CDR3 in DNA: TGTGCCAGCAGCTCCCTCCGGGACAGGGTGAATAATCCCTCTGGAAACACCATATATTTT. It is translated as CASSSLRDRVNNPSGNTIYF.

The rearrangement links TRBV14 to TRBJ1-5, with 7 bases fitting TRBD1. The trim removed 1 base at V and 8 bases at J, leaving 8 bases unmatched. This CDR3 comprises 15 residues. CDR1 and CDR2 from the germline V gene are SGHDN and FVKESK. The CDR3 DNA reads TGTGCCAGCAGCCAAGGGAGGGGGCTATTCGAGCCCCAGCATTTT. Protein sequence: CASSQGRGLFEPQHF.

The chain links TRBV28 to TRBJ2-5, with 16 bases lining up with TRBD2. The CDR3 has 18 residues. CDR1 MDHEN and CDR2 SYDVKM come from the germline V gene. V lost 3 bases to trimming and J lost 0 bases; unmatched junction nucleotides: 4. The CDR3 spells CASSLGLAGGEYQETQYF. The CDR3 DNA sequence: TGTGCCAGCAGTTTGGGACTAGCGGGGGGGGAGTACCAAGAGACCCAGTACTTC.

This sequence joins TRBV27 and TRBJ2-1, with a weak D call TRBD2 (6 bases). The CDR3 length is 15 residues. V shed 2 bases and J shed 7 bases, with 15 bases lying between them. Germline V CDR1 and CDR2: MNHEY, SMNVEV (reference sequence). The CDR3 region has the DNA TGTGCCAGCAGTTTAACGAGTGGGGGGATAAATGAGCAGTTCTTC. This encodes CASSLTSGGINEQFF.

The rearrangement links TRBV2 to TRBJ2-7; perhaps TRBD1 as D (5 bases). V lost 7 bases to trimming and J lost 2 bases, with 12 bases between them. The CDR3 length is 13 residues. Germline assignment: CDR1 SNHLY and CDR2 FYNNEI. Here the CDR3 DNA reads TGTGCCAGCACCCCACAGGACCCCTACGAGCAGTACTTC. This gives the protein CASTPQDPYEQYF.

About this clone itself: The junction differs from germline at one of its ends, possibly a read error. V usage is TRBV7-3 and J usage is TRBJ2-7; 12 bases align to TRBD2. Germline lookup yields CDR1 SGHTA and CDR2 FQGTGA. The CDR3 has 16 residues. Here the CDR3 reads CASSPIPSSGRAYITF. DNA for the CDR3: TGTGCCAGCAGCCCGATCCCATCTAGCGGGAGGGCCTATATTACATTC.

The genes are TRBV9 and TRBJ2-7; perhaps TRBD2 as D (6 bases). In germline, CDR1 is SGDLS, CDR2 YYNGEE. Trimming took 0 bases from V and 5 from J, leaving 15 bases between them. This CDR3 contains 15 residues. This CDR3 is CASSVAHREVNEQYF. The CDR3, as DNA: TGTGCCAGCAGCGTAGCTCATAGGGAGGTCAACGAGCAGTACTTC.

The chain employs TRBV14 and TRBJ2-7, with TRBD2 identical over 8 bases. The J segment lost 4 bases and the V segment lost 1 base, leaving 9 bases of the junction unmatched. Germline CDR1 is SGHDN and CDR2 is FVKESK. This CDR3 spans 16 amino acids. CDR3 sequence: CASSQALAGPSYEQYF. In DNA, the CDR3 is TGTGCCAGCAGCCAAGCCCTAGCGGGTCCTTCTTACGAGCAGTACTTC.

The chain is built from TRBV28 and TRBJ2-4; 7 nucleotides match TRBD2. The CDR3 contains 11 residues. V shed 5 bases, J shed 8 bases, and the junction held 0 bases outside the gene matches. Germline CDR1 and CDR2: MDHEN and SYDVKM. CDR3 bases: TGTGCCAGCAGTGGGGGGGACATTCAGTACTTC. As protein: CASSGGDIQYF. Using reference TRBV28 and TRBJ2-4 for the parts outside the CDR3, the full variable domain is DVKVTQSSRYLVKRTGEKVFLECVQDMDHENMFWYRQDPGLGLRLIYFSYDVKMKEKGDIPEGYSVSREKKERFSLILESASTNQTSMYLCASSGGDIQYFGAGTRLSVL.

The genes are TRBV11-3 and TRBJ2-1, with 8 bases identical to TRBD2. Germline V gene data show CDR1 as SGHNT and CDR2 as YENEEA. This CDR3 region has 16 residues. Losses at the gene ends were 0 bases for V and 4 bases for J; bases not matched to a gene: 5. In DNA, the CDR3 is TGTGCCAGCAGCTTAGACAGCGGGAGCTCTTACAATGAGCAGTTCTTC. Its protein product is CASSLDSGSSYNEQFF.

The chain has TRBV5-1 and TRBJ2-2; 11 nucleotides match TRBD1. CDR3 size: 16 residues. The junction had 7 bases not matched to a gene; V was cut back by 4 bases and J by 5 bases. Germline assignment: CDR1 SGHRS and CDR2 YFSETQ. The CDR3 sequence: CASSRPGQGGTGELFF. The CDR3 DNA is TGCGCCAGCAGCAGACCGGGACAGGGGGGAACCGGGGAGCTGTTTTTT.